Each of the 27 T cell receptor beta chains below was sequenced from the same sample in a study of shared clonotypes between healthy human individuals. Terminally differentiated effector memory CD45RA+ cells were left out of the naive CD8 fraction, which was CD45RO-negative and positively selected for CCR7. Profiling relied on immunoSEQ multiplex PCR, and the TCRdb table lists in-frame clones only, not all of them. The sample records over 2 million clones, approximately 95% being singletons. Sequencing was done on a sample of naive CD8+ T cells sorted from blood. The receptors were gathered from a man between 18 and 29 years old in good health.

Details on this clone: The same CDR3 also results from other DNA sequences found in this sample. The gene calls are TRBV9 and TRBJ2-1, with D perhaps being TRBD1 or TRBD2 (5 bases each). The CDR3 spans 14 residues. The V gene's germline CDR1 is SGDLS and CDR2 YYNGEE. V was cut by 0 bases and J by 5 bases, with 9 bases left in between. This chain's CDR3 is CASSVAGTHNEQFF. CDR3 bases: TGTGCCAGCAGCGTAGCTGGGACCCACAATGAGCAGTTCTTC.

The table lists this clone with a count of one. The J gene is TRBJ1-3, the V gene TRBV6-6, with unresolved D. V lost 6 bases and J 6 bases, leaving 3 bases between the germline ends. CDR3 length: 10 amino acids. Germline lookup yields CDR1 MNHNY and CDR2 SVGAGI (reference sequence). CDR3 in DNA: TGTGCCAGCAGCACAAACACCATATATTTT. It yields the protein CASSTNTIYF.

This clone occurred once. The chain joins TRBV27 to TRBJ1-1, with no clear D. The germline V gene encodes CDR1 MNHEY and CDR2 SMNVEV (reference sequence). The CDR3 is 16 amino acids. V was cut by 6 bases and J by 1 base, with 18 bases left in between. CDR3 loop: CASRLTILEGNTEAFF. Here the CDR3 DNA reads TGTGCCAGCAGACTAACCATCCTAGAGGGGAACACTGAAGCTTTCTTT.

The chain uses TRBV19 and TRBJ2-2; unclear D gene. The CDR3 consists of 17 residues. V was cut by 4 bases and J by 4 bases, with 19 bases left in between. The germline gives CDR1 LNHDA, CDR2 SQIVND (reference sequence). The CDR3 protein is CASSNWKGDGVTGELFF. CDR3 nucleotide sequence: TGTGCCAGTAGTAATTGGAAGGGTGATGGGGTCACCGGGGAGCTGTTTTTT.

The sample holds one count of this clone. V and J are TRBV25-1 and TRBJ1-6; D perhaps matches TRBD1 (6 bases). Germline-derived CDR1 and CDR2 are MGHDK and SYGVNS. The V gene lost 6 bases and the J gene lost 3 bases, with 12 bases spanning the gap. The CDR3 totals 15 residues. The CDR3 nucleotides read TGTGCCAGCAGAGGGGACAACCTCTATAATTCACCCCTCCACTTT. This encodes CASRGDNLYNSPLHF.

As for this clone: Other DNA sequences in this specimen translate into the identical CDR3. The rearrangement links TRBV9 to TRBJ2-1; possibly TRBD2 for D (5 bases). The CDR3 has 15 amino acids. Trimming cost V 3 bases and J 1 base, with 11 bases left between them. CDR1 SGDLS and CDR2 YYNGEE come from the germline V gene. Here the CDR3 DNA reads TGTGCCAGCAGCGCGAGCGGTTCTTCCTACAATGAGCAGTTCTTC. This codes for CASSASGSSYNEQFF.

V is TRBV27 and J is TRBJ2-3, with D perhaps given as TRBD1 or TRBD2 (5 bases each). This CDR3 has 15 amino acids. CDR1 is MNHEY and CDR2 is SMNVEV in the germline V gene (reference sequence). V was trimmed by 6 bases and J by 2 bases, leaving 15 bases between them. The CDR3 DNA is TGTGCCAGCAGCCTCCGGGACCCTTACACAGATACGCAGTATTTT. It encodes CASSLRDPYTDTQYF.

V is TRBV5-3 and J is TRBJ2-7; possibly TRBD2 for D (5 bases). TRBV5-3 is reported as an ORF; its role is uncertain. Deletions cut 4 bases from V and 0 bases from J, with 11 bases between. This CDR3 region has 14 residues. The CDR3 loop is CARSPWTRSYEQYF. DNA for the CDR3: TGTGCCAGAAGCCCTTGGACTCGCTCCTACGAGCAGTACTTC.

Comments on this clone: In the same sample, other DNA sequences code for this CDR3. This chain links TRBV6-5 with TRBJ2-7; 8 positions match TRBD1. Looked up from germline, CDR1 is MNHEY and CDR2 is SVGAGI. This CDR3 contains 12 residues. With 5 bases clipped from V and 5 bases from J, the junction kept 2 bases outside the gene matches. CDR3 sequence reads: CASSPGGHEQYF. The CDR3, as DNA: TGTGCCAGCAGTCCAGGGGGCCACGAGCAGTACTTC.

This clone was found once. This chain joins TRBV11-2 and TRBJ1-3; D is undetermined. V lost 5 bases, J lost 0 bases, and 8 bases lay in between. The CDR3 has 14 amino acids. The germline V gene encodes CDR1 SGHAT and CDR2 FQNNGV. This CDR3 reads CASSPRDSGNTIYF. As DNA, the CDR3 is TGTGCCAGCAGCCCCCGGGACTCTGGAAACACCATATATTTT.

The J gene is TRBJ2-2, the V gene TRBV6-5; the D is unclear. V gave up 7 bases and J gave up 7 bases, with 10 bases separating them. Germline V lookup: CDR1 MNHEY, CDR2 SVGAGI. This CDR3 has 12 residues. The chain's CDR3 is CASTFLGGELFF. CDR3 coding DNA: TGTGCCAGCACCTTCCTTGGCGGGGAGCTGTTTTTT.

The genes are TRBV25-1 and TRBJ2-7, with unresolved D. Trimming cost V 2 bases and J 5 bases, with 10 bases left between them. Germline V gives CDR1 MGHDK, CDR2 SYGVNS. The CDR3 is 13 amino acids. The CDR3 region has the DNA TGTGCCAGCAGTGAAGGGCATCAGGACGAGCAGTACTTC. It codes for CASSEGHQDEQYF.

The chain couples TRBV6-1 to TRBJ2-1; either TRBD1 or TRBD2 may fit D (5 bases each). Trimming took 1 base from V and 4 from J, leaving 11 bases between them. Looked up from germline, CDR1 is MNHNS and CDR2 is SASEGT. The CDR3 length is 15 residues. CDR3 DNA: TGTGCCAGCAGTGAAGATGGGACGACGTACAATGAGCAGTTCTTC. This gives the protein CASSEDGTTYNEQFF.

Note on this clone: At the DNA level, this CDR3 is encoded by other sequences in the same sample as well. The chain combines TRBV28 with TRBJ1-4; D is possibly TRBD1 (5 bases). The CDR3 runs to 13 residues. V lost 3 bases, J lost 7 bases, and 9 bases lay in between. The V gene's germline CDR1 is MDHEN and CDR2 SYDVKM. The CDR3 coding sequence is TGTGCCAGCAGTTTCAGGGTTGGTGAAAAACTGTTTTTT. Translating it yields CASSFRVGEKLFF.

This sequence joins TRBV27 and TRBJ1-1; D unclear. Per germline, CDR1 MNHEY and CDR2 SMNVEV (reference sequence). CDR3 length equals 14 residues. V was clipped by 2 bases and J by 4 bases, with 11 bases between them. In DNA, the CDR3 is TGTGCCAGCAGTTTAATTGGGTCAGGCACTGAAGCTTTCTTT. Protein: CASSLIGSGTEAFF.

This rearrangement joins TRBV6-1 to TRBJ2-7, with no clear D. Germline CDR1 MNHNS, CDR2 SASEGT. The CDR3 is made up of 13 amino acids. Between the trimmed V and J ends, which lost 2 bases and 7 bases, there was a span of 12 bases. The CDR3 DNA follows: TGTGCCAGCAGTGAAACAGTTCTCGAGGAGCAGTACTTC. Amino acids: CASSETVLEEQYF.

This chain links TRBV13 with TRBJ2-3; 7 bases are shared with TRBD2. The CDR3 is 15 amino acids. The V gene's germline CDR1 is PRHDT and CDR2 FYEKMQ (reference sequence). The V segment lost 2 bases and the J segment 4 bases; nucleotides outside the gene matches: 6. The CDR3 protein is CASSLRREFPDTQYF. Written as DNA, the CDR3 is TGTGCCAGCAGCTTAAGGCGGGAGTTCCCAGATACGCAGTATTTT.

The gene calls are TRBV5-1 and TRBJ2-7; D ambiguous. CDR1 and CDR2 (germline): SGHRS, YFSETQ. V was clipped by 6 bases and J by 2 bases, with 12 bases between them. The CDR3 has 13 residues. CDR3 residues: CASTHDHPYEQYF. DNA for the CDR3: TGCGCCAGCACTCACGACCACCCCTACGAGCAGTACTTC.

This clone was recorded a few times. This chain connects TRBV13 to TRBJ1-6; possible D gene TRBD1, 5 bases. Trimming left V 7 bases short and J 9 bases short, with 10 bases between. CDR3 length equals 12 residues. Germline-derived CDR1 and CDR2 are PRHDT and FYEKMQ (reference sequence). The CDR3 sequence is CASTAGRSPLHF. The CDR3 coding sequence is TGTGCCAGCACCGCAGGGCGTTCACCCCTCCACTTT.

The genes are TRBV5-1 and TRBJ2-5; 8 positions match TRBD1. With V trimmed by 7 bases and J by 1 base, 9 bases remained unmatched. CDR3 length equals 15 residues. CDR1 SGHRS and CDR2 YFSETQ come from the germline V gene. CDR3 region: CASALTGGSQETQYF. The CDR3 coding sequence is TGCGCCAGCGCCCTAACAGGGGGGTCCCAAGAGACCCAGTACTTC.

The chain employs TRBV2 and TRBJ2-3, with 10 nucleotides matching TRBD2. The CDR3 covers 17 residues. CDR1 is SNHLY, CDR2 FYNNEI, per germline. V was pared by 0 bases and J by 5 bases, with 8 bases of the junction left unmatched. CDR3 nucleotides: TGTGCCAGCAGTGAAGCCTCACTAGCGGGACTTGGAGATACGCAGTATTTT. It translates to CASSEASLAGLGDTQYF.

V and J are TRBV27 and TRBJ1-6; D perhaps matches TRBD1 (5 bases). The length of the CDR3 is 16 residues. V gave up 5 bases and J gave up 0 bases, with 11 bases separating them. Per germline, CDR1 MNHEY and CDR2 SMNVEV (reference sequence). In DNA, the CDR3 is TGTGCCAGCAGTCCCTGGGACCGCTCCTATAATTCACCCCTCCACTTT. Protein sequence: CASSPWDRSYNSPLHF.

This chain uses TRBV9 with TRBJ1-5; the D is unclear. The CDR3 sequence is 15 residues long. V was pared by 0 bases and J by 8 bases, with 15 bases between. Germline CDR1 SGDLS, CDR2 YYNGEE. This CDR3 is CASSVGGGIWEPQHF. The CDR3 coding sequence is TGTGCCAGCAGCGTAGGTGGAGGGATCTGGGAGCCCCAGCATTTT.

The V call is TRBV6-5, the J call TRBJ2-7, with a weak D call TRBD2 (5 bases). Deletions cut 5 bases from V and 3 bases from J, with 17 bases between. CDR1 and CDR2 (germline): MNHEY, SVGAGI. This CDR3 region has 15 residues. The CDR3 DNA reads as TGTGCCAGCAGTCCCGGACTTTACCAAAACTACGAGCAGTACTTC. Its translation: CASSPGLYQNYEQYF.

V usage is TRBV29-1 and J usage is TRBJ2-1; TRBD2 matches at 16 bases. The V segment lost 6 bases and the J segment 1 base; nucleotides outside the gene matches: 9. This CDR3 is 18 amino acids long. CDR1 SQVTM and CDR2 ANQGSEA come from the germline V gene. CDR3 region: CSVEGLAGGPGSYNEQFF. The CDR3, as DNA: TGCAGCGTCGAGGGACTAGCGGGAGGGCCGGGTTCCTACAATGAGCAGTTCTTC.

J is TRBJ1-5 and V is TRBV6-1, with 11 bases that match TRBD1. The germline gives CDR1 MNHNS, CDR2 SASEGT. CDR3 length equals 20 residues. V shed 3 bases, J shed 0 bases, and the junction held 13 bases outside the gene matches. CDR3 sequence: CASSDLLWTGGQYSNQPQHF. In nucleotides, the CDR3 is TGTGCCAGCAGTGACCTATTGTGGACAGGGGGCCAGTATAGCAATCAGCCCCAGCATTTT.

The chain recombines TRBV27 with TRBJ2-5; 10 nucleotides match TRBD1. CDR3 length equals 17 residues. CDR1 and CDR2 from the germline V gene are MNHEY and SMNVEV (reference sequence). Trimming took 4 bases from V and 2 from J; bases not matched to a gene: 10. In DNA, the CDR3 is TGTGCCAGCAGTTCAGTGACAGGGGGCTCCGTACAAGAGACCCAGTACTTC. It translates to CASSSVTGGSVQETQYF.